The 29 T cell receptor beta chains below come from one sample, sequenced in a study of metastatic and nonmetastatic thyroid tumors. TCRdb reanalyzed the PCR reads with MiXCR. The sample carries approximately 30,000 clones, about a sixth recorded once. Not a single patient had been given any form of treatment at any point before undergoing thyroid surgery. The sample consisted of blood. The receptors were gathered from a female donor with papillary thyroid cancer or a benign thyroid nodule (not recorded which). Some clones in this sample may be carry-over from other donors' samples.

This clone was counted many times. The chain has TRBV2 and TRBJ2-3; 7 positions match TRBD1. Trimming at V came to 2 bases and at J to 4 bases, leaving 0 bases not matched to a gene. The CDR3 is 13 residues long. Germline CDR1 SNHLY, CDR2 FYNNEI. This chain's CDR3 is CASSEQGADTQYF. The CDR3 DNA follows: TGTGCCAGCAGTGAACAGGGGGCAGATACGCAGTATTTT.

The sample holds many counts of this clone. The chain uses TRBV5-1 and TRBJ2-2, with 11 bases matching TRBD1. Germline V lookup: CDR1 SGHRS, CDR2 YFSETQ. The V and J ends lost 0 bases and 8 bases, in that order; junction bases with no gene match: 3. This CDR3 comprises 15 residues. The CDR3: CASSLAGQGAGELFF. In DNA form, the CDR3 reads TGCGCCAGCAGCTTGGCTGGACAGGGGGCTGGGGAGCTGTTTTTT. Full variable domain (missing parts from reference TRBV5-1 and TRBJ2-2): KAGVTQTPRYLIKTRGQQVTLSCSPISGHRSVSWYQQTPGQGLQFLFEYFSETQRNKGNFPGRFSGRQFSNSRSEMNVSTLELGDSALYLCASSLAGQGAGELFFGEGSRLTVL.

Points on this clone: Possible read error: a much larger clone is one base away. V is TRBV14 and J is TRBJ2-4, with D unclear. Trimming removed 1 base from V and 0 bases from J, with 10 bases in between. The CDR3 has 16 residues. CDR1 is SGHDN and CDR2 is FVKESK in the germline V gene. The CDR3 nucleotides are TGTGCCAGCAGCCAAGGGGCGTTGTTAGCCAAAAACATTCAGTACTTC. Translated: CASSQGALLAKNIQYF.

In its sample, this clone ranks as medium-sized. The chain joins TRBV5-1 to TRBJ2-7, with D perhaps TRBD1 (5 bases). Germline-derived CDR1 and CDR2 are SGHRS and YFSETQ. The CDR3 has 13 amino acids. The germline V and J ends were trimmed by 3 bases and 4 bases, with 11 bases remaining between them. CDR3 nucleotide sequence: TGCGCCAGCAGCTCTCAGGGCTATTACGAGCAGTACTTC. It is translated as CASSSQGYYEQYF.

This clone was seen repeatedly, ten times or more. A read error is possible here, since a much larger clone lies one base away. The J gene is TRBJ2-1, the V gene TRBV12-3 or TRBV12-4; D is unresolved. The CDR3 covers 12 residues. V dropped 11 bases and J dropped 9 bases, with 17 bases sitting between them. This CDR3 is CAGNFPGREQFF. The DNA of the CDR3 is TGTGCCGGCAATTTCCCGGGTCGTGAGCAGTTCTTC.

This clone was seen ten or more times. V gene TRBV5-1 combines with J gene TRBJ2-1, with D hard to call. The CDR3 contains 15 residues. Per the germline V gene, CDR1 is SGHRS and CDR2 is YFSETQ. V was shortened by 5 bases and J by 7 bases, with 19 bases between the two germline ends. The CDR3 region is CASRMVERSVNEQFF. The CDR3 DNA is TGCGCCAGCAGAATGGTTGAGCGATCCGTGAATGAGCAGTTCTTC. Filled out from reference TRBV5-1 and TRBJ2-1, the complete variable domain reads KAGVTQTPRYLIKTRGQQVTLSCSPISGHRSVSWYQQTPGQGLQFLFEYFSETQRNKGNFPGRFSGRQFSNSRSEMNVSTLELGDSALYLCASRMVERSVNEQFFGPGTRLTVL.

This clone has a count of ten or more. The rearrangement links TRBV15 to TRBJ2-1; 7 nucleotides match TRBD2. Unmatched junction bases numbered 7, after V lost 3 bases and J lost 2 bases. CDR3 size: 16 residues. CDR1 and CDR2 (germline): LNHNV, YYDKDF (reference sequence). CDR3 bases: TGTGCCACCAGCAGGGAACTACTAGCGACCTACAATGAGCAGTTCTTC. This sequence encodes CATSRELLATYNEQFF.

This clone occurred many times. The chain has TRBV20-1 and TRBJ1-5; D unresolved. Germline-derived CDR1 and CDR2 are DFQATT and SNEGSKA (reference sequence). Trimming took 0 bases from V and 0 from J, leaving 12 bases between them. There are 16 residues in the CDR3. For the CDR3, the DNA is TGCAGTGCTAGAGATCTAGGAAACTTTAGCAATCAGCCCCAGCATTTT. Residues: CSARDLGNFSNQPQHF.

This sequence joins TRBV5-1 and TRBJ2-1; 12 nucleotides line up with TRBD2. CDR3 length: 16 amino acids. The germline gives CDR1 SGHRS, CDR2 YFSETQ. V lost 2 bases, J lost 9 bases, and 9 bases stayed unmatched. The CDR3 protein is CASSFTGTSGSGEQFF. The CDR3, as DNA: TGCGCCAGCAGCTTTACCGGGACTAGCGGGTCGGGTGAGCAGTTCTTC. Supplemented by reference TRBV5-1 and TRBJ2-1, the full variable domain reads KAGVTQTPRYLIKTRGQQVTLSCSPISGHRSVSWYQQTPGQGLQFLFEYFSETQRNKGNFPGRFSGRQFSNSRSEMNVSTLELGDSALYLCASSFTGTSGSGEQFFGPGTRLTVL.

This clone was observed a handful of times. The chain has TRBV28 and TRBJ2-7, with D unclear. The CDR3 is 11 amino acids. The V and J ends lost 3 bases and 10 bases respectively, with 10 bases between them. CDR1 and CDR2 (germline): MDHEN, SYDVKM. CDR3 residues: CASSLGNYQYF. The CDR3 nucleotides are TGTGCCAGCAGTTTGGGGAACTATCAGTACTTC.

The chain employs TRBV10-1 and TRBJ1-3, with TRBD1 matching 10 bases. J gave up 2 bases and V 0 bases, and 16 bases lay outside the gene matches. The germline V gene encodes CDR1 WNHNN and CDR2 SYGVQD (reference sequence). The CDR3 runs 21 residues. CDR3 loop: CASSESEGTGVRLVTGNTIYF. CDR3 sequence (DNA): TGCGCCAGCAGTGAGTCGGAGGGGACAGGGGTGCGTTTGGTGACTGGAAACACCATATATTTT.

Concerning this clone: This may come from a read error, since a much larger clone is one base off. The chain recombines TRBV18 with TRBJ1-1; D call uncertain. Per germline, CDR1 KGHSH and CDR2 LQKENI. Trimming shortened V by 6 bases and J by 4 bases, and 18 bases separated the two germline ends. The CDR3 is 15 amino acids. Here the CDR3 reads CASSLIGGLSTEAFF. CDR3 in DNA: TGTGCCAGCTCCCTTATCGGCGGACTGAGCACTGAAGCTTTCTTT.

This clone was seen many times. V is TRBV27 and J is TRBJ1-5; tentative D call: TRBD1 (5 bases). Trimming took 3 bases from V and 4 from J, leaving 10 bases between them. In germline, CDR1 is MNHEY, CDR2 SMNVEV (reference sequence). The CDR3 is 14 residues long. CDR3 coding DNA: TGTGCCAGCAGTTTGGTGGGGGTAAATCAGCCCCAGCATTTT. Protein: CASSLVGVNQPQHF.

The table lists this clone with many counts. The rearrangement links TRBV6-1 to TRBJ1-1; D possibly corresponds to TRBD1 (6 bases). Germline values: CDR1 MNHNS, CDR2 SASEGT. This CDR3 has 13 residues. The V end lost 6 bases, the J end lost 11 bases, and 19 bases lay between the germline ends. The CDR3 DNA sequence: TGTGCCAGCAGCCACCGGGACACTAGGCAGGCTTTCTTT. Translation gives CASSHRDTRQAFF.

A remark on this clone: A read error may produce the germline difference seen at one junction end. The J gene is TRBJ1-5, the V gene TRBV28; weak D call: TRBD1 (6 bases). CDR3 size: 14 residues. Germline CDR1 is MDHEN and CDR2 is SYDVKM. The CDR3 bases are TGTGCCAGCAGTGATGGACAGAATAATCAGACCCAGCATTTT. Its translation: CASSDGQNNQTQHF. The entire variable domain, with the rest obtained from reference TRBV28 and TRBJ1-5, is as follows: DVKVTQSSRYLVKRTGEKVFLECVQDMDHENMFWYRQDPGLGLRLIYFSYDVKMKEKGDIPEGYSVSREKKERFSLILESASTNQTSMYLCASSDGQNNQTQHFGDGTRLSIL.

In this sample, this clone turned up many times. The chain carries TRBV12-3 or TRBV12-4 and TRBJ1-3; D gene unclear. There are 14 residues in the CDR3. Trimming left V 3 bases short and J 2 bases short, with 8 bases between. CDR3 protein: CASSFSGPGNTIYF. The CDR3 DNA reads as TGTGCCAGCAGTTTTTCCGGACCTGGAAACACCATATATTTT.

The sample holds many counts of this clone. The rearrangement links TRBV29-1 to TRBJ2-5, with D unresolved. Trimming left V 2 bases short and J 4 bases short, with 11 bases between. CDR1 SQVTM and CDR2 ANQGSEA come from the germline V gene. The CDR3 is 13 residues long. This CDR3 is CSVESRLRETQYF. In DNA, the CDR3 is TGCAGCGTTGAATCCAGACTTAGAGAGACCCAGTACTTC. Looking up the rest from reference TRBV29-1 and TRBJ2-5 gives the full variable domain: SAVISQKPSRDICQRGTSLTIQCQVDSQVTMMFWYRQQPGQSLTLIATANQGSEATYESGFVIDKFPISRPNLTFSTLTVSNMSPEDSSIYLCSVESRLRETQYFGPGTRLLVL.

In regard to this clone: The junction departs from the called germline gene at one end, perhaps through a read error. V gene TRBV4-1 combines with J gene TRBJ2-1; 7 positions match TRBD2. Germline lookup yields CDR1 MGHRA and CDR2 YSYEKL. The CDR3 covers 15 residues. CDR3 sequence (DNA): TGCGCCAGCAGCCAAGGTGGGCTAGCGGCTAATGAGCAGCTCTTC. This codes for CASSQGGLAANEQLF.

By sample fraction, this clone is medium-sized. The chain couples TRBV15 to TRBJ2-1; TRBD1 is a possible D gene (8 bases). Germline CDR1 and CDR2: LNHNV and YYDKDF (reference sequence). The CDR3 has 16 residues. V was pared by 0 bases and J by 7 bases, with 16 bases between. CDR3 nucleotides: TGTGCCACCAGCAGAGAGAATTTACAGGGGGGGAATGAGCAGTTCTTC. Its translation: CATSRENLQGGNEQFF.

Comment on this clone: The conserved final phenylalanine or tryptophan is absent from the CDR3, which likely points to a read error. The chain recombines TRBV4-2 with TRBJ2-1; D is ambiguous. The length of the CDR3 is 17 residues. Deletions cut 1 base from V and 0 bases from J, with 13 bases between. Per the germline V gene, CDR1 is LGHNA and CDR2 is YNFKEQ. The CDR3 nucleotides are TGTGCCAGCAGCCAAGCGGCTGGTGTGAGCTCCTACAATGAGCAGTTCCTC. This gives the protein CASSQAAGVSSYNEQFL.

This clone was recorded many times. This chain connects TRBV19 to TRBJ2-5, with D maybe TRBD1 (6 bases). V gave up 3 bases and J gave up 2 bases, with 7 bases separating them. Germline V CDR1 and CDR2: LNHDA, SQIVND (reference sequence). This CDR3 spans 13 amino acids. In nucleotides, the CDR3 is TGTGCCAGTAGTATCGGACAGCAAGAGACCCAGTACTTC. Its translation: CASSIGQQETQYF.

This clone has ten or more counts. This chain uses TRBV5-1 with TRBJ2-5; the match to TRBD2 covers 13 bases. J gave up 4 bases and V 4 bases, and 7 bases lay outside the gene matches. The germline CDR1 and CDR2 sequences are SGHRS and YFSETQ. This CDR3 spans 16 amino acids. CDR3 protein: CASSPGLAGAAETQYF. CDR3 bases: TGCGCCAGCAGCCCTGGACTAGCGGGAGCTGCAGAGACCCAGTACTTC.

This clone ranks as medium-sized. J is TRBJ2-7 and V is TRBV28, with 7 bases fitting TRBD2. This CDR3 is built from 17 residues. V dropped 6 bases and J dropped 0; count of bases not matched to a gene: 14. Germline lookup yields CDR1 MDHEN and CDR2 SYDVKM. The CDR3, as DNA: TGTGCCAGCAGCCACCGGCGGGGGAAGAGGAGCTCCTACGAGCAGTACTTC. This gives the protein CASSHRRGKRSSYEQYF.

This clone was observed at least ten times. CDR3 sequence reads: CASSESGGNNEQFF. The CDR3 DNA sequence: TGTGCCAGCAGTGAATCCGGGGGGAACAATGAGCAGTTCTTC. V gene TRBV6-4 combines with J gene TRBJ2-1, with 7 bases identical to TRBD2. Germline assignment: CDR1 MRHNA and CDR2 SNTAGT. V lost 3 bases and J lost 5; bases outside the gene matches: 4. The CDR3 spans 14 residues.

The V call is TRBV9, the J call TRBJ2-1, with D perhaps being TRBD1 or TRBD2 (5 bases each). CDR1 is SGDLS and CDR2 is YYNGEE in the germline V gene. The V end was cut by 6 bases, the J end by 6 bases, with 13 bases between. There are 13 residues in the CDR3. CDR3 in amino acids: CASILGEFNEQFF. CDR3 DNA sequence: TGTGCCAGCATCTTAGGGGAGTTCAATGAGCAGTTCTTC.

Regarding this clone: An end of the junction differs from the germline gene, which may be a read error. The J gene is TRBJ2-6, the V gene TRBV6-2 or TRBV6-3, with 8 bases matching TRBD1. Germline V gene sequence: CDR1 MNHEY, CDR2 SVGEGT. The CDR3 contains 17 residues. CDR3 DNA: TGTTCCAGCAGCGGACAGGGAATGTCCTCTGGGGCCAACGTCCTGACTTTC. It encodes CSSSGQGMSSGANVLTF.

The chain links TRBV6-2 or TRBV6-3 to TRBJ2-7; TRBD2 matches at 8 bases. Unmatched junction bases numbered 10, after V lost 5 bases and J lost 1 base. Germline CDR1 reads MNHEY; CDR2 reads SVGEGT. The CDR3 spans 16 residues. The CDR3 loop reads CASSTGTRGISYEQYF. CDR3 nucleotide sequence: TGTGCCAGCAGTACGGGGACTAGGGGGATATCCTACGAGCAGTACTTC.

This clone was counted a few times. The chain is built from TRBV30 and TRBJ1-6, with unresolved D. This CDR3 is 12 amino acids long. V gave up 3 bases and J gave up 7 bases, with 7 bases separating them. Germline V gives CDR1 GTSNPN, CDR2 SVGIG (reference sequence). DNA for the CDR3: TGTGCCTGGAGGAAGGGCAATTCACCCCTCCACTTT. This sequence encodes CAWRKGNSPLHF.

In its sample, this clone was seen a few times. This rearrangement joins TRBV24-1 to TRBJ2-1; 11 nucleotides match TRBD2. In germline, CDR1 is KGHDR, CDR2 SFDVKD. Trimming at V came to 7 bases and at J to 8 bases, leaving 6 bases not matched to a gene. The CDR3 runs 14 residues. CDR3 coding DNA: TGTGCCACCAGACTAGCGGGAGACAGTGATGAGCAGTTCTTC. Translating gives CATRLAGDSDEQFF.